What follows is one T cell receptor (beta chain) and its context. Assay used: immunoSEQ multiplex PCR; TCRdb lists only in-frame clones, some missing. The sample has about 180,000 clones, 82% seen once. V lost 4 bases to trimming and J lost 0 bases; unmatched junction nucleotides: 9. The germline V gene has CDR1 MNHEY and CDR2 SVGEGT. The CDR3 runs to 17 residues. The data are from a study of blood T cell repertoires in COVID-19. Looking at the study overall: There were acute and convalescent COVID-19 samples, and they came from the United States, Italy and Spain. PBMCs, B-cell-depleted T cells, or T cells were the source of the cDNA or gDNA that made up the material.

This rearrangement joins TRBV6-2 or TRBV6-3 to TRBJ2-1; 7 bases fit TRBD2. This TCR was sampled from a woman aged 70 to 79 with acute or convalescent COVID-19. The specimen sequenced was peripheral blood. The CDR3 loop reads CASSLSQRGPSYNEQFF. The CDR3 bases are TGTGCCAGCAGTTTATCCCAGCGGGGACCCTCCTACAATGAGCAGTTCTTC.